This T cell receptor (beta chain) appears in the sequencing data of a study of T cell responses to AZD1222 COVID-19 vaccine. Pooled samples include second doses given at about 4 or 12 weeks. Germline trimming cut 3 bases from V and 7 bases from J; bases unmatched to any gene: 7. The CDR3 contains 15 residues. The germline gives CDR1 SGDLS, CDR2 YYNGEE. Worth noting for this clone: Its target is not known.

General study points: Donor demographics were predominantly white British with a female majority; clonal diversity may be underestimated. Across spike, vaccine-associated CD4 TCRs were found, dominant at 160-218 and 743-854. Repertoire sampling was restricted to post-peak T cell response timepoints.

Clones were sequenced by immunoSEQ multiplex PCR, and TCRdb holds only the in-frame ones, with some missing. The table shows 150,000 to 200,000 clones, with about 93% occurring only once. The receptor's source is an adult who received the AZD1222 COVID-19 vaccine. The specimen was peripheral blood, collected 28 days after the second AZD1222 dose. The chain is built from TRBV9 and TRBJ1-4; 9 nucleotides align to TRBD1. CDR3 protein: CASSASGTGSEKLFF. CDR3 nucleotide sequence: TGTGCCAGCAGCGCCTCCGGGACAGGGAGTGAAAAACTGTTTTTT. Full variable domain (remainder filled in from reference TRBV9 and TRBJ1-4): DSGVTQTPKHLITATGQRVTLRCSPRSGDLSVYWYQQSLDQGLQFLIQYYNGEERAKGNILERFSAQQFPDLHSELNLSSLELGDSALYFCASSASGTGSEKLFFGSGTQLSVL.